This passage covers 10 T cell receptor gamma chains from one sample sequenced in a study of Vδ1+ human thymocytes (dated by TCRdb to between 2017 and 2018). Study-level results and caveats: Unlike the oligoclonal repertoires in peripheral blood, the thymic TRG and TRD repertoires appeared highly polyclonal, with Gaussian CDR3 length distributions.

Sequencing used an Illumina MiSeq. RNA was extracted with the RNeasy mini kit and reverse transcribed using Superscript III. CDR3 amplicons were generated by multiplex PCR with pooled V-gene forward primers and a constant-region reverse primer carrying Illumina adaptor overhangs. Identical DNA sequences were merged into single rows after TCRdb reprocessed the public reads with CATT. The table for this sample lists 25,000 to 35,000 gamma-chain clones; around 18% of them were counted only once. Under 2% of the sample is in the top ten clones. For these TCRs, the target antigens are not known. The sequencing sample was made of Vdelta1+ gamma-delta thymocytes from the thymus. What this sample's cell subset or site label stands for: FACS-sorted CD3+ TCRalphabeta- TCRVdelta1+ TCRVdelta2- thymocytes. These receptors were obtained from a boy under three years old who had congenital heart surgery.

As for this clone: This CDR3 is also generated by other DNA sequences in the sample. The rearrangement uses TRGV4 and TRGJ1 or TRGJ2. The CDR3 extends over 14 amino acids. V lost 2 bases, J lost 0 bases, and 4 bases stayed unmatched. Germline V gene sequence: CDR1 EGSTGY, CDR2 YDSYTSSV. In DNA form, the CDR3 reads TGTGCCACCTGGGATGCTTCGAATTATTATAAGAAACTCTTT. Translating gives CATWDASNYYKKLF.

This sequence joins TRGV9 and TRGJ1 or TRGJ2. There are 14 residues in the CDR3. V lost 4 bases to trimming and J lost 4 bases; unmatched junction nucleotides: 10. In germline, CDR1 is GITISATS, CDR2 ISYDGTV (reference sequence). The CDR3 loop reads CALWDLGDYYKKLF. Written as DNA, the CDR3 is TGTGCCTTGTGGGATCTGGGGGACTATTATAAGAAACTCTTT.

J is TRGJ1 or TRGJ2 and V is TRGV2. V gave up 0 bases and J gave up 0 bases; unmatched junction bases: 5. The CDR3 is made up of 15 amino acids. Germline values: CDR1 EGSNGY, CDR2 YDSYNSKV. The CDR3 coding sequence is TGTGCCACCTGGGACGGGCCCGAGAATTATTATAAGAAACTCTTT. Amino acid sequence: CATWDGPENYYKKLF.

This clone was observed a few times. The gene calls are TRGV2 and TRGJP1. This CDR3 is 16 amino acids long. CDR1 EGSNGY and CDR2 YDSYNSKV come from the germline V gene. The V segment lost 0 bases and the J segment 1 base; nucleotides outside the gene matches: 5. The CDR3 loop is CATWDGPGTTGWFKIF. The CDR3 DNA reads TGTGCCACCTGGGACGGGCCAGGTACCACTGGTTGGTTCAAGATATTT.

The sample holds a few counts of this clone. Other nucleotide sequences in the sample specify the same CDR3. The V gene is TRGV9, the J gene TRGJ1 or TRGJ2. The CDR3 length is 14 residues. The V gene end was trimmed by 0 bases and the J gene end by 4 bases; junction bases not matched to a gene: 6. The V gene's germline CDR1 is GITISATS and CDR2 ISYDGTV (reference sequence). The DNA of the CDR3 is TGTGCCTTGTGGGAGGTGGGGGGATATTATAAGAAACTCTTT. It yields the protein CALWEVGGYYKKLF.

This clone has only a few counts. The genes are TRGV3 and TRGJ1 or TRGJ2. The CDR3 covers 13 residues. Germline trimming cut 5 bases from V and 7 bases from J; bases unmatched to any gene: 11. The V gene's germline CDR1 is VTNTFY and CDR2 YDVSTARD (reference sequence). The CDR3 sequence: CATWVPYGYKKLF. Written as DNA, the CDR3 is TGTGCCACCTGGGTACCTTATGGCTATAAGAAACTCTTT.

This clone was detected a few times. The chain joins TRGV5 to TRGJ1 or TRGJ2. V dropped 0 bases and J dropped 3; count of bases not matched to a gene: 11. Germline CDR1 and CDR2: VINAFY and YDVSNSKD. The CDR3 runs 16 residues. CDR3 sequence (DNA): TGTGCCACCTGGGACAGGCCGAATTTCGCTTATTATAAGAAACTCTTT. This codes for CATWDRPNFAYYKKLF.

The chain uses TRGV2 and TRGJ1 or TRGJ2. The junction had 10 bases not matched to a gene; V was cut back by 0 bases and J by 5 bases. The CDR3 consists of 15 residues. The germline gives CDR1 EGSNGY, CDR2 YDSYNSKV. The CDR3 DNA is TGTGCCACCTGGGACGGGCCAACTTTGGATTATAAGAAACTCTTT. Its protein is CATWDGPTLDYKKLF.

Within the sample, this clone is medium-sized. The same CDR3 also results from other DNA sequences found in this sample. The rearrangement uses TRGV4 and TRGJ1 or TRGJ2. This CDR3 is built from 13 residues. The V segment lost 0 bases and the J segment 3 bases; nucleotides outside the gene matches: 2. The germline V gene encodes CDR1 EGSTGY and CDR2 YDSYTSSV. DNA of the CDR3: TGTGCCACCTGGGATGGGGGTTATTATAAGAAACTCTTT. Its protein product is CATWDGGYYKKLF.

This clone was seen a few times. This chain links TRGV8 with TRGJ1 or TRGJ2. Germline V gives CDR1 VENAVY, CDR2 YDSYNSRV. With 4 bases clipped from V and 6 bases from J, the junction kept 12 bases outside the gene matches. The CDR3 is made up of 14 amino acids. CDR3 loop: CATWDLIKTYKKLF. Written as DNA, the CDR3 is TGTGCCACCTGGGACCTCATTAAGACTTATAAGAAACTCTTT.